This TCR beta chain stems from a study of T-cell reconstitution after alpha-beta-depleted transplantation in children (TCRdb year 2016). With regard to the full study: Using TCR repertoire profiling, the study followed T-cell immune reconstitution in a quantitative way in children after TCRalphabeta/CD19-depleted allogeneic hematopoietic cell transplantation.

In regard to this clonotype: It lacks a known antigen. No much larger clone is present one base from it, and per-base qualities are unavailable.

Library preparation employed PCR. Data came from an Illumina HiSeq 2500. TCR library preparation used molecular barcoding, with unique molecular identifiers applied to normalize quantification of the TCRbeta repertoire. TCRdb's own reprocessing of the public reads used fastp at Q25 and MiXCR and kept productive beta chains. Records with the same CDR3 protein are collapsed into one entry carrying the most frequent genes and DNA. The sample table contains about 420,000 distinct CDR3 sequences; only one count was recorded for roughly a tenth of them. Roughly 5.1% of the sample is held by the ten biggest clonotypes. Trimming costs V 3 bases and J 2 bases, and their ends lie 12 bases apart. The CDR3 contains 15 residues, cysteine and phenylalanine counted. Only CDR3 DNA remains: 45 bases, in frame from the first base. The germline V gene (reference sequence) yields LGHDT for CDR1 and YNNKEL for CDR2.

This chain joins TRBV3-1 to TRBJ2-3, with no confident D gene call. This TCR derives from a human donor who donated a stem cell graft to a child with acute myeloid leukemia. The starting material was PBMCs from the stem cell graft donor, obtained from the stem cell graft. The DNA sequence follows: TGTGCCAGCAGCCAGGGTTCTGATGCCACAGATACGCAGTATTTT. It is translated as CASSQGSDATDTQYF.